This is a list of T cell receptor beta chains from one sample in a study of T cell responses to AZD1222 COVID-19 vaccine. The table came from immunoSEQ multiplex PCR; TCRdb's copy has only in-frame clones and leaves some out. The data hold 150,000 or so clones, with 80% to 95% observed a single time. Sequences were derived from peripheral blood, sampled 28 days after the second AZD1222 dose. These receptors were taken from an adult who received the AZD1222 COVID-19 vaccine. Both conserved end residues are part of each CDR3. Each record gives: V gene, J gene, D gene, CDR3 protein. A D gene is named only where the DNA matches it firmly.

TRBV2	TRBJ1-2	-	CASSGGEAWYTF
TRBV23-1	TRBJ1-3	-	CASSQSKEYSGNTIYF
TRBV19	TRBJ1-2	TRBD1	CASRRTGIVYGYTF
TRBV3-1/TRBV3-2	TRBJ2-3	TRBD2	CASSQEGRGSTDTQYF
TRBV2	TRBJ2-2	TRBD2	CASRPGLANTGELFF
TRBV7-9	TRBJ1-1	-	CASTTIGGVPEAFF
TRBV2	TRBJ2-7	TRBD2	CASSERASGLGEQYF
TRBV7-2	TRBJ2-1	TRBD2	CASSLRTSGGAREQFF
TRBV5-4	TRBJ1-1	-	CASSLDRPNTEAFF
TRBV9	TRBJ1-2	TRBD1	CASSLSRPGQGHYGYTF
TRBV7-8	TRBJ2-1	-	CASSSAGEAGRNEQFF
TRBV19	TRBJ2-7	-	CASTGEGGDYEQYF
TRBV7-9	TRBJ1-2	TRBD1	CASSLRQGGRGYTF
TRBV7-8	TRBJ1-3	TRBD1	CASSPAPGQGNSGNTIYF
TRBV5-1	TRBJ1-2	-	CASSLEGGALIYTF
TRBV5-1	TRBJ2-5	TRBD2	CASSTGQLPGLAVAFQETQYF
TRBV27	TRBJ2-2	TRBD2	CASRLAGGGELFF
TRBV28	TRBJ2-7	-	CATSPGAVVGYEQYF
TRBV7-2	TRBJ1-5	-	CASSLGYQPQHF
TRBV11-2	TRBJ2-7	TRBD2	CASSLGLGEVEQYF
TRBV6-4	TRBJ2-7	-	CASKNPVAFHYEQYF
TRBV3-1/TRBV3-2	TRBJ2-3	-	CASSHPDGDTQYF
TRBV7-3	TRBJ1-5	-	CASSPQGGNQPQHF
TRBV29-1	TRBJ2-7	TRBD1	CSVVDTAGQGEGEQYF
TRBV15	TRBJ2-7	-	CATSRDLAEIPDEQYF
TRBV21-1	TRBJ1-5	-	CAIPSEPSIKHQPQHF
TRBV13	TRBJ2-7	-	CASSANDPSSIYEQYF
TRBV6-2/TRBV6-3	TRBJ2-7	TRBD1	CASSYYGQGHEQYF
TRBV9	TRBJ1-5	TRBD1	CASSVGTGDQPQHF
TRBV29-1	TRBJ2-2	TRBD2	CSVERGGAVGELFF
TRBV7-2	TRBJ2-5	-	CASSLVSGLETQYF
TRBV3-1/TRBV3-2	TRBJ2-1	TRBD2	CAISRGAGGVWGEQFF
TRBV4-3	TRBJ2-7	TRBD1	CASSQGQGGPYEQYF
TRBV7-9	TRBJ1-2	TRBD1	CASSLKQGDGYTF
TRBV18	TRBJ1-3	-	CASSPAPLSSGNTIYF
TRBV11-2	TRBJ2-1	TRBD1	CASSLGPGQGNNEQFF
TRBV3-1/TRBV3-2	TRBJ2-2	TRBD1	CASSPGQGNTGELFF
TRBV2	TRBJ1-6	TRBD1	CASRRDRSRSPLHF
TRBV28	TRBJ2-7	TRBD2	CASRAGGPHEQYF
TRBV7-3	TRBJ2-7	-	CASSLRERDEQYF
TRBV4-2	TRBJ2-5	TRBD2	CASSQAGGKETQYF
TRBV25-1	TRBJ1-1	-	CASRPPFGLAEAFF
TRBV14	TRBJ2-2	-	CASSLVRQVHTGELFF